Shown below are 32 T cell receptor beta chains from a single sample sequenced in a study of T cells in Graves' hyperthyroidism and ophthalmopathy. Authors of the study amplified TCR beta CDR3 regions from RNA transcripts. The HTBI primer set was used in a first-round RT-PCR of the TCR CDR3. A single record per CDR3 protein comes from TCRdb applying MiXCR to the multiplex PCR reads. The profile shows 550,000 to 650,000 distinct CDR3 sequences, less than 15% of them singletons. Source material: blood. Receptor source: a woman between 35 and 50 years old with Graves' hyperthyroidism.

This clonotype came up many times. The chain employs TRBV5-8 and TRBJ1-1; D call uncertain. V lost 0 bases, J lost 4 bases, and 7 bases lay in between. Germline V lookup: CDR1 SGHTS, CDR2 YDEGEE. The CDR3 contains 13 residues. The CDR3 nucleotides are TGTGCCAGCAGCTTGGGTAGCCGCACTGAAGCTTTCTTT. Its translation is CASSLGSRTEAFF. The whole variable domain, filled in from reference TRBV5-8 and TRBJ1-1, reads EAGVTQSPTHLIKTRGQQATLRCSPISGHTSVYWYQQALGLGLQFLLWYDEGEERNRGNFPPRFSGRQFPNYSSELNVNALELEDSALYLCASSLGSRTEAFFGQGTRLTVV.

This clonotype was counted ten times or more. The V gene is TRBV27, the J gene TRBJ1-2, with TRBD1 identical over 7 bases. The CDR3 contains 15 residues. J was trimmed by 0 bases and V by 6 bases; bases with no gene match: 7. The germline gives CDR1 MNHEY, CDR2 SMNVEV (reference sequence). CDR3 protein: CASSLTTGPNYGYTF. The CDR3 nucleotides are TGTGCCAGCAGCTTAACGACAGGGCCTAACTATGGCTACACCTTC.

The chain combines TRBV4-1 with TRBJ1-5, with D possibly matching TRBD1 (6 bases). With 1 base removed from V and 2 bases from J, the gap between germline ends came to 9 bases. The germline V gene has CDR1 MGHRA and CDR2 YSYEKL. The CDR3 covers 15 residues. The CDR3 is CASSQVRTGNQPQHF. The CDR3 nucleotides read TGCGCCAGCAGCCAAGTCCGGACAGGCAATCAGCCCCAGCATTTT.

Only a few counts were recorded for this clonotype. V usage is TRBV3-1 and J usage is TRBJ2-3; 8 nucleotides line up with TRBD2. This CDR3 region has 15 residues. The trim removed 8 bases at V and 5 bases at J, leaving 12 bases unmatched. The V gene's germline CDR1 is LGHDT and CDR2 YNNKEL (reference sequence). CDR3 residues: CASGGLGTRGDTQYF. The CDR3, as DNA: TGTGCCAGCGGAGGACTCGGGACTAGAGGAGATACGCAGTATTTT.

The gene calls are TRBV6-5 and TRBJ2-5, with 8 bases lining up with TRBD1. The CDR3 loop spans 18 amino acids. The trim removed 4 bases at V and 5 bases at J, leaving 18 bases unmatched. From germline, CDR1 is MNHEY and CDR2 SVGAGI. The CDR3 here is CASSSLIGQGAGLETQYF. DNA for the CDR3: TGTGCCAGCAGTTCTCTCATTGGGCAGGGGGCAGGATTGGAGACCCAGTACTTC.

This clonotype was detected many times. A read error may produce the germline difference seen at one junction end. V usage is TRBV2 and J usage is TRBJ2-1; the D is unclear. Germline V lookup: CDR1 SNHLY, CDR2 FYNNEI. This CDR3 contains 13 residues. Written as DNA, the CDR3 is TGTGCCAGCAATGAACGTTACTACAATGAGCAGTTCTTC. This gives the protein CASNERYYNEQFF.

This chain links TRBV12-3 or TRBV12-4 with TRBJ2-7, with 9 bases that match TRBD1. CDR3 length: 14 amino acids. V lost 10 bases, J lost 4 bases, and 11 bases stayed unmatched. The DNA for the CDR3 is TGTGCCACCAGCGGGGACAGGGAATTTTACGAGCAGTACTTC. This codes for CATSGDREFYEQYF.

The rearrangement links TRBV20-1 to TRBJ2-1; 14 positions match TRBD2. The CDR3 has 16 residues. V was clipped by 6 bases and J by 3 bases; unmatched bases: 7. Germline V CDR1 and CDR2: DFQATT, SNEGSKA (reference sequence). The CDR3 nucleotides read TGCAGTGCCATGGGACTAGCGGGAGCAAACTACAATGAGCAGTTCTTC. Its translation is CSAMGLAGANYNEQFF.

At least ten counts were recorded for this clonotype. This sequence joins TRBV6-5 and TRBJ2-1, with 15 bases that match TRBD2. The CDR3 runs 17 residues. The J segment lost 6 bases and the V segment lost 2 bases, leaving 5 bases of the junction unmatched. The germline V gene has CDR1 MNHEY and CDR2 SVGAGI. CDR3 nucleotides: TGTGCCAGCAGTTACGGACTAGCGGGAGGGCTGGGCAATGAGCAGTTCTTC. This translates into CASSYGLAGGLGNEQFF.

V is TRBV28 and J is TRBJ2-7; tentative D call: TRBD2 (7 bases). Trimming left V 6 bases short and J 5 bases short, with 17 bases between. This CDR3 spans 14 amino acids. Germline CDR1 reads MDHEN; CDR2 reads SYDVKM. Here the CDR3 reads CASRGGRAGNEQYF. The CDR3 DNA sequence: TGTGCCAGCAGGGGGGGGCGGGCTGGGAACGAGCAGTACTTC. Full variable domain (rest looked up from reference TRBV28 and TRBJ2-7): DVKVTQSSRYLVKRTGEKVFLECVQDMDHENMFWYRQDPGLGLRLIYFSYDVKMKEKGDIPEGYSVSREKKERFSLILESASTNQTSMYLCASRGGRAGNEQYFGPGTRLTVT.

This clonotype was found a few times. The chain recombines TRBV12-3 or TRBV12-4 with TRBJ1-3, with no clear D. The CDR3 loop spans 14 amino acids. V was trimmed by 8 bases and J by 4 bases, leaving 15 bases between them. CDR3 DNA: TGTGCCAGCTTCAGGACTATGGCCGGAAACACCATATATTTT. Residues: CASFRTMAGNTIYF.

The chain has TRBV5-6 and TRBJ2-5; unclear D gene. CDR3 length equals 13 residues. V was cut by 0 bases and J by 1 base, with 4 bases left in between. From germline, CDR1 is SGHDT and CDR2 YYEEEE. Here the CDR3 DNA reads TGTGCCAGCAGCTTGGACGTCCAAGAGACCCAGTACTTC. It specifies CASSLDVQETQYF.

This clonotype has a count of ten or more. This rearrangement joins TRBV11-2 to TRBJ1-2; the D is unclear. This CDR3 has 13 amino acids. Trimming removed 5 bases from V and 0 bases from J, with 7 bases in between. CDR1 SGHAT and CDR2 FQNNGV come from the germline V gene. As DNA, the CDR3 is TGTGCCAGCAGCGTTACAGCTAACTATGGCTACACCTTC. Translating gives CASSVTANYGYTF.

This clonotype was seen a handful of times. The chain links TRBV29-1 to TRBJ2-3; 7 bases match TRBD1. The CDR3 spans 13 residues. V lost 5 bases and J lost 2; bases outside the gene matches: 4. Germline V gene lookup returns CDR1 SQVTM and CDR2 ANQGSEA. In nucleotides, the CDR3 is TGCAGCGTTACAGGGGCAGACACAGATACGCAGTATTTT. Protein: CSVTGADTDTQYF.

This clonotype was recorded a few times. This chain joins TRBV19 and TRBJ1-5; D is unresolved. Between the trimmed V and J ends, which lost 6 bases and 7 bases, there was a span of 16 bases. Germline V lookup: CDR1 LNHDA, CDR2 SQIVND (reference sequence). This CDR3 is 14 amino acids long. The CDR3 loop reads CASSPHRIEQPQHF. CDR3 in DNA: TGTGCCAGTAGCCCCCATAGGATCGAACAGCCCCAGCATTTT.

The chain recombines TRBV11-2 with TRBJ1-6, with D possibly being TRBD1 (5 bases). V lost 3 bases to trimming and J lost 6 bases, with 9 bases between them. CDR3 length: 14 residues. The germline gives CDR1 SGHAT, CDR2 FQNNGV. CDR3 sequence (DNA): TGTGCCAGCAGCTTGATTGGGGGTAATTCACCCCTCCACTTT. Its translation is CASSLIGGNSPLHF.

This clonotype has a handful of counts. The V gene is TRBV7-2, the J gene TRBJ2-7; tentative D call: TRBD2 (5 bases). Trimming removed 6 bases from V and 4 bases from J, with 19 bases in between. Germline V gene lookup returns CDR1 SGHTA and CDR2 FQGNSA. The CDR3 spans 15 residues. Here the CDR3 reads CASSLGLTNSYEQYF. The CDR3 bases are TGTGCCAGCAGTCTAGGGCTGACTAACTCATACGAGCAGTACTTC. The whole variable domain, filled in from reference TRBV7-2 and TRBJ2-7, reads GAGVSQSPSNKVTEKGKDVELRCDPISGHTALYWYRQSLGQGLEFLIYFQGNSAPDKSGLPSDRFSAERTGGSVSTLTIQRTQQEDSAVYLCASSLGLTNSYEQYFGPGTRLTVT.

This clonotype was counted at least ten times. The J gene is TRBJ2-7, the V gene TRBV6-1, with TRBD2 matching 16 bases. The V and J ends lost 4 bases and 4 bases, in that order; junction bases with no gene match: 7. The CDR3 has 17 residues. Germline V gives CDR1 MNHNS, CDR2 SASEGT. CDR3 in DNA: TGTGCCAGCAGTGGGGGACTAGCGGGAGGGCAAAAGTACGAGCAGTACTTC. Its protein is CASSGGLAGGQKYEQYF.

The sample holds many counts of this clonotype. The chain carries TRBV29-1 and TRBJ2-1; D call uncertain. The CDR3 loop spans 12 amino acids. Trimming removed 4 bases from V and 1 base from J, with 5 bases in between. Germline-derived CDR1 and CDR2 are SQVTM and ANQGSEA. CDR3 region: CSVVRSYNEQFF. The CDR3 coding sequence is TGCAGCGTTGTCCGATCCTACAATGAGCAGTTCTTC.

This clonotype was recorded at least ten times. This chain joins TRBV20-1 and TRBJ2-3, with D perhaps matching TRBD1 (6 bases). The V end lost 1 base, the J end lost 5 bases, and 16 bases lay between the germline ends. CDR3 size: 15 residues. Germline V lookup: CDR1 DFQATT, CDR2 SNEGSKA (reference sequence). In nucleotides, the CDR3 is TGCAGTGCTAGAGCGGACAGCCGTATCGAAGATACGCAGTATTTT. This gives the protein CSARADSRIEDTQYF.

This clonotype was counted at least ten times. V and J are TRBV27 and TRBJ2-3; no definite D call. CDR1 is MNHEY, CDR2 SMNVEV, per germline (reference sequence). This CDR3 region has 15 residues. With 5 bases removed from V and 4 bases from J, the gap between germline ends came to 16 bases. The CDR3 here is CASSLVSGSADTQYF. CDR3 nucleotide sequence: TGTGCCAGCAGTCTAGTATCTGGCTCCGCAGATACGCAGTATTTT.

In the case of this clonotype: This clone may be a read error of a much larger clone one base away. This chain connects TRBV28 to TRBJ1-4; D gene unclear. This CDR3 is 14 amino acids long. Germline V gene lookup returns CDR1 MDHEN and CDR2 SYDVKM. V lost 6 bases, J lost 5 bases, and 13 bases lay in between. The DNA for the CDR3 is TGTGCCAGCAGCGTTCTATTGACGAATGAAAAACTGTTTTTT. As protein: CASSVLLTNEKLFF.

Many counts were recorded for this clonotype. The gene calls are TRBV6-1 and TRBJ2-2; D gene ambiguous. CDR1 and CDR2 from the germline V gene are MNHNS and SASEGT. The V end lost 6 bases, the J end lost 6 bases, and 17 bases lay between the germline ends. There are 15 residues in the CDR3. In nucleotides, the CDR3 is TGTGCCAGCAGAGACCGATCTGTCGTCGCCGGGGAGCTGTTTTTT. The encoded protein is CASRDRSVVAGELFF.

The count of this clonotype is one. The chain links TRBV28 to TRBJ2-3; 9 positions agree with TRBD2. Germline lookup yields CDR1 MDHEN and CDR2 SYDVKM. The CDR3 runs to 17 residues. Trimming removed 6 bases from V and 6 bases from J; junction bases left unmatched: 16. The CDR3: CASSTLRPGLADDTQYF. The CDR3 region has the DNA TGTGCCAGCAGCACCCTCCGACCGGGACTAGCAGACGATACGCAGTATTTT.

In this sample, this clonotype turned up many times. The V and J genes are TRBV3-1 and TRBJ1-2; D remains unclear. Germline V CDR1 and CDR2: LGHDT, YNNKEL (reference sequence). The CDR3 runs to 14 residues. Trimming removed 4 bases from V and 7 bases from J, with 16 bases in between. In DNA, the CDR3 is TGTGCCAGCAGCCCATCGGCAGTCGCTAGTGGCTACACCTTC. Translating gives CASSPSAVASGYTF.

J is TRBJ2-1 and V is TRBV30; D may be TRBD1 (5 bases). V was clipped by 3 bases and J by 8 bases, with 20 bases between them. Germline values: CDR1 GTSNPN, CDR2 SVGIG (reference sequence). The CDR3 totals 15 residues. As DNA, the CDR3 is TGTGCCTGGAGGGTAGGGGAAGGCATATGGGATGAGCAGTTCTTC. It translates to CAWRVGEGIWDEQFF.

In the case of this clonotype: One base away lies a much larger clone, so this may be a sequencing read error. No conserved phenylalanine or tryptophan is present at the end of the CDR3, so a read error is the likely explanation. This rearrangement joins TRBV7-9 to TRBJ1-4; 8 nucleotides line up with TRBD1. Germline lookup yields CDR1 SEHNR and CDR2 FQNEAQ (reference sequence). This CDR3 contains 14 residues. With 5 bases clipped from V and 5 bases from J, the junction kept 4 bases outside the gene matches. The CDR3 region is CASSETGGNEKLFL. The CDR3, as DNA: TGTGCCAGCAGCGAAACAGGGGGAAATGAAAAACTGTTTCTT.

This chain connects TRBV7-2 to TRBJ2-7; D remains unclear. This CDR3 is 14 amino acids long. V lost 6 bases to trimming and J lost 0 bases, with 12 bases between them. The germline V gene encodes CDR1 SGHTA and CDR2 FQGNSA. CDR3 coding DNA: TGTGCCAGCAGTTTCGGACCTATCTCCTACGAGCAGTACTTC. Amino acid sequence: CASSFGPISYEQYF.

For this clonotype: A much larger clone lies one base from this, so it may be a read error. This rearrangement joins TRBV20-1 to TRBJ1-6; possible D gene TRBD1, 6 bases. This CDR3 region has 15 residues. Germline CDR1 DFQATT, CDR2 SNEGSKA (reference sequence). CDR3: CSARLGGRDNSPPHF. In DNA, the CDR3 is TGCAGTGCTAGACTTGGGGGCAGGGATAATTCACCCCCCCACTTT.

This clonotype occurred many times. The chain links TRBV20-1 to TRBJ1-1; a weak D match, TRBD1 (6 bases). Deletions cut 6 bases from V and 1 base from J, with 9 bases between. The CDR3 contains 12 residues. The germline CDR1 and CDR2 sequences are DFQATT and SNEGSKA (reference sequence). As DNA, the CDR3 is TGCAGTGCGCTGGGACAGAACACTGAAGCTTTCTTT. Translation: CSALGQNTEAFF.

This clonotype was seen at least ten times. The chain carries TRBV20-1 and TRBJ1-1, with TRBD1 matching 7 bases. Germline trimming cut 0 bases from V and 2 bases from J; bases unmatched to any gene: 3. CDR1 and CDR2 (germline): DFQATT, SNEGSKA (reference sequence). The length of the CDR3 is 14 residues. The CDR3, as DNA: TGCAGTGCTAGAGAAGGGACAGTAAACACTGAAGCTTTCTTT. This translates into CSAREGTVNTEAFF.

V gene TRBV19 combines with J gene TRBJ2-1; 11 bases are shared with TRBD2. Germline CDR1 and CDR2: LNHDA and SQIVND (reference sequence). Germline trimming cut 10 bases from V and 6 bases from J; bases unmatched to any gene: 14. There are 16 residues in the CDR3. The CDR3 DNA is TGTGCCACCGGAAAACCGCTAGCGGGAGGTCGCAATGAGCAGTTCTTC. Translation: CATGKPLAGGRNEQFF. The whole variable domain, remainder taken from reference TRBV19 and TRBJ2-1, is DGGITQSPKYLFRKEGQNVTLSCEQNLNHDAMYWYRQDPGQGLRLIYYSQIVNDFQKGDIAEGYSVSREKKESFPLTVTSAQKNPTAFYLCATGKPLAGGRNEQFFGPGTRLTVL.